One sample yielded the 28 T cell receptor beta chains listed below, sequenced in a study of blood T cell repertoires in COVID-19. Profiled with immunoSEQ multiplex PCR; TCRdb holds only in-frame clones, not every one. This table has about 260,000 clones, 86% appearing once. What was sequenced was peripheral blood. These receptors all stem from a young man with active or convalescent COVID-19.

V is TRBV4-1 and J is TRBJ1-4, with D uncertain. V lost 4 bases and J 4 bases, leaving 13 bases between the germline ends. Germline CDR1 reads MGHRA; CDR2 reads YSYEKL. The CDR3 runs 15 residues. CDR3 DNA: TGCGCCAGCAGCCGGTACGGTATGTTTAATGAAAAACTGTTTTTT. Translated: CASSRYGMFNEKLFF.

As regards this clone: This same CDR3 is encoded by further DNA sequences in the sample. The chain uses TRBV19 and TRBJ1-5; 10 nucleotides agree with TRBD1. Trimming cost V 4 bases and J 2 bases; bases outside gene matches: 5. The CDR3 spans 16 residues. Per the germline V gene, CDR1 is LNHDA and CDR2 is SQIVND (reference sequence). The CDR3 sequence is CASSRQGAGGNQPQHF. CDR3 nucleotides: TGTGCCAGTAGTAGACAGGGGGCAGGCGGCAATCAGCCCCAGCATTTT. The full variable domain, rest sourced from reference TRBV19 and TRBJ1-5, is DGGITQSPKYLFRKEGQNVTLSCEQNLNHDAMYWYRQDPGQGLRLIYYSQIVNDFQKGDIAEGYSVSREKKESFPLTVTSAQKNPTAFYLCASSRQGAGGNQPQHFGDGTRLSIL.

The chain combines TRBV6-5 with TRBJ1-1; the match to TRBD1 covers 10 bases. Unmatched junction bases numbered 4, after V lost 4 bases and J lost 2 bases. Germline values: CDR1 MNHEY, CDR2 SVGAGI. This CDR3 region has 15 residues. In DNA, the CDR3 is TGTGCCAGCAGTTTAGACAGGGGGCGAAACACTGAAGCTTTCTTT. Translation gives CASSLDRGRNTEAFF.

The chain has TRBV11-2 and TRBJ2-1; the D gene is possibly TRBD2 (6 bases). Trimming left V 4 bases short and J 0 bases short, with 19 bases between. This CDR3 comprises 18 residues. Germline V gene data show CDR1 as SGHAT and CDR2 as FQNNGV. CDR3 sequence reads: CASSSRPAGLSSYNEQFF. Here the CDR3 DNA reads TGTGCCAGCAGCTCCCGGCCAGCGGGTTTAAGCTCCTACAATGAGCAGTTCTTC.

The chain is built from TRBV5-4 and TRBJ2-1; TRBD1 matches 10 bases. CDR3 length: 12 residues. Germline loops: CDR1 SGHNT, CDR2 YYREEE (reference sequence). V lost 4 bases and J lost 13; bases outside the gene matches: 5. In DNA, the CDR3 is TGTGCCAGCAGCCATGACAGGGGGCTTCAGTTCTTC. It encodes CASSHDRGLQFF.

This chain connects TRBV5-6 to TRBJ1-5; TRBD1 aligns across 9 bases. V was clipped by 3 bases and J by 4 bases; unmatched bases: 8. The germline V gene has CDR1 SGHDT and CDR2 YYEEEE. The CDR3 has 16 amino acids. CDR3 sequence (DNA): TGTGCCAGCAGCTCGACCGGGACAGGGAGAAATCAGCCCCAGCATTTT. Residues: CASSSTGTGRNQPQHF.

The rearrangement joins TRBV7-9 to TRBJ2-5; TRBD2 matches 14 bases. The length of the CDR3 is 16 residues. Per the germline V gene, CDR1 is SEHNR and CDR2 is FQNEAQ (reference sequence). V dropped 5 bases and J dropped 4; count of bases not matched to a gene: 6. The CDR3 DNA reads TGTGCCAGCAGCCGACTAGCGGGGGGGCTCCGAGAGACCCAGTACTTC. Translated: CASSRLAGGLRETQYF.

This clone was seen more than once but under ten times. The chain joins TRBV11-2 to TRBJ2-7; 9 nucleotides align to TRBD2. This CDR3 contains 18 residues. With 5 bases clipped from V and 1 base from J, the junction kept 15 bases outside the gene matches. Germline-derived CDR1 and CDR2 are SGHAT and FQNNGV. In nucleotides, the CDR3 is TGTGCCAGCAGCCCGATAAAACGCCAGCGGGGGGCTTCCTACGAGCAGTACTTC. Encoded protein: CASSPIKRQRGASYEQYF.

This rearrangement joins TRBV5-1 to TRBJ1-2; D uncertain. CDR3 length equals 14 residues. Germline-derived CDR1 and CDR2 are SGHRS and YFSETQ. Trimming removed 2 bases from V and 8 bases from J, with 16 bases in between. The CDR3 DNA is TGCGCCAGCAGCTTAAGTTCGGCAGATAGCGGCTACACCTTC. Protein: CASSLSSADSGYTF.

The table lists this clone with a count of one. The chain recombines TRBV10-2 with TRBJ2-5; D is perhaps TRBD1 (6 bases). Germline V gives CDR1 WSHSY, CDR2 SAAADI. Trimming took 0 bases from V and 7 from J, leaving 18 bases between them. This CDR3 has 16 residues. CDR3 sequence reads: CASSESVVRGTLTQYF. In DNA, the CDR3 is TGCGCCAGCAGTGAGTCAGTGGTCAGGGGAACTCTGACCCAGTACTTC.

The genes are TRBV7-2 and TRBJ2-2, with TRBD2 identical over 9 bases. Germline trimming cut 4 bases from V and 4 bases from J; bases unmatched to any gene: 10. Germline V gene lookup returns CDR1 SGHTA and CDR2 FQGNSA. The CDR3 extends over 17 amino acids. The CDR3 sequence: CASSSSRASGVTGELFF. Written as DNA, the CDR3 is TGTGCCAGCAGCTCGTCGAGAGCTAGCGGGGTCACCGGGGAGCTGTTTTTT.

V and J are TRBV12-3 or TRBV12-4 and TRBJ2-7; D is unresolved. With 3 bases removed from V and 4 bases from J, the gap between germline ends came to 4 bases. The CDR3 spans 11 residues. CDR3 sequence (DNA): TGTGCCAGCAGTTTTCATTACGAGCAGTACTTC. Amino acid sequence: CASSFHYEQYF.

This clone was seen a single time. The genes are TRBV3-1 (or the pseudogene TRBV3-2) and TRBJ2-5, with TRBD1 matching over 7 bases. This CDR3 spans 12 amino acids. Germline lookup yields CDR1 LGHDT and CDR2 YNNKEL (reference sequence). The V segment lost 6 bases and the J segment 5 bases; nucleotides outside the gene matches: 3. DNA for the CDR3: TGTGCCAGCAGTCAGACAGGGGAGACCCAGTACTTC. It is translated as CASSQTGETQYF.

This clone was observed once. J is TRBJ1-5 and V is TRBV7-9, with D hard to call. CDR1 is SEHNR, CDR2 FQNEAQ, per germline (reference sequence). V was shortened by 4 bases and J by 9 bases, with 13 bases between the two germline ends. The CDR3 contains 13 residues. CDR3 nucleotide sequence: TGTGCCAGCAGCTCCCCGGGAGACCGGCCCCAGCATTTT. Translated: CASSSPGDRPQHF.

V is TRBV27 and J is TRBJ2-3; TRBD2 matches at 11 bases. The germline V gene encodes CDR1 MNHEY and CDR2 SMNVEV (reference sequence). This CDR3 is built from 16 residues. V was pared by 6 bases and J by 0 bases, with 5 bases of the junction left unmatched. The CDR3, as DNA: TGTGCCAGCAGCTGGGGACTAGCGGATAGCACAGATACGCAGTATTTT. It is translated as CASSWGLADSTDTQYF.

The J gene is TRBJ2-6, the V gene TRBV6-6, with D possibly being TRBD2 (6 bases). Trimming cost V 6 bases and J 0 bases, with 12 bases left between them. In germline, CDR1 is MNHNY, CDR2 SVGAGI (reference sequence). The CDR3 has 16 amino acids. The CDR3 loop reads CASSFWGDSGANVLTF. The CDR3 DNA follows: TGTGCCAGCAGCTTCTGGGGGGACTCTGGGGCCAACGTCCTGACTTTC.

The chain joins TRBV7-9 to TRBJ1-6, with 12 bases matching TRBD1. The CDR3 has 15 residues. Germline V gene lookup returns CDR1 SEHNR and CDR2 FQNEAQ (reference sequence). J lost 9 bases, V lost 5 bases, and 5 bases had no gene match. Written as DNA, the CDR3 is TGTGCCAGCAGCCTAGGGACAGGGGGCTCTTCACCCCTCCACTTT. Translating it yields CASSLGTGGSSPLHF.

The rearrangement links TRBV2 to TRBJ2-3, with a weak D call TRBD1 (5 bases). CDR3 length equals 15 residues. V was clipped by 1 base and J by 0 bases, with 8 bases between them. Germline assignment: CDR1 SNHLY and CDR2 FYNNEI. CDR3 in amino acids: CASSEETASTDTQYF. CDR3 sequence (DNA): TGTGCCAGCAGTGAAGAGACAGCTAGCACAGATACGCAGTATTTT.

This clone was seen a single time. The V and J genes are TRBV5-1 and TRBJ1-2; 9 bases align to TRBD1. With 2 bases clipped from V and 4 bases from J, the junction kept 15 bases outside the gene matches. The CDR3 length is 18 residues. Germline V gene lookup returns CDR1 SGHRS and CDR2 YFSETQ. The DNA of the CDR3 is TGCGCCAGCAGCTTAGGGGACAGGGTGGCATCGAGCACCTATGGCTACACCTTC. This gives the protein CASSLGDRVASSTYGYTF.

J is TRBJ2-1 and V is TRBV5-6; D gene unclear. Trimming pared 0 bases from V and 7 bases from J, leaving 8 bases between. There are 13 residues in the CDR3. The germline gives CDR1 SGHDT, CDR2 YYEEEE. In DNA, the CDR3 is TGTGCCAGCAGCTTGGGGCGGCGTAATGAGCAGTTCTTC. Protein: CASSLGRRNEQFF.

This chain joins TRBV2 and TRBJ1-1; TRBD1 is a possible D gene (5 bases). The CDR3 extends over 13 amino acids. Per germline, CDR1 SNHLY and CDR2 FYNNEI. V was cut by 3 bases and J by 3 bases, with 8 bases left in between. CDR3 DNA sequence: TGTGCCAGCAGTGAGGGGGGGTACACTGAAGCTTTCTTT. It codes for CASSEGGYTEAFF.

The genes are TRBV19 and TRBJ1-5, with 7 bases that match TRBD1. CDR1 and CDR2 from the germline V gene are LNHDA and SQIVND (reference sequence). Losses at the gene ends were 4 bases for V and 1 base for J; bases not matched to a gene: 19. The CDR3 contains 20 residues. This CDR3 reads CASSTPGQATIKQSNQPQHF. DNA for the CDR3: TGTGCCAGTAGTACGCCCGGACAGGCGACGATAAAGCAGAGCAATCAGCCCCAGCATTTT.

The chain has TRBV5-1 and TRBJ1-2; a possible D gene is TRBD1 (6 bases). CDR3 length: 13 amino acids. From germline, CDR1 is SGHRS and CDR2 YFSETQ. V shed 4 bases and J shed 7 bases, with 14 bases lying between them. As DNA, the CDR3 is TGCGCCAGCAGCCGAGAACAGGGCGGTGGCTACACCTTC. As protein: CASSREQGGGYTF.

The chain employs TRBV6-1 and TRBJ1-5; perhaps TRBD1 as D (5 bases). Trimming shortened V by 0 bases and J by 0 bases, and 6 bases separated the two germline ends. Germline CDR1 and CDR2: MNHNS and SASEGT. The CDR3 is 15 residues long. In nucleotides, the CDR3 is TGTGCCAGCAGTGAAGCGGACATTAGCAATCAGCCCCAGCATTTT. Translation: CASSEADISNQPQHF.

This CDR3 is CASSLGTGPRGETQYF. The CDR3 DNA is TGTGCCAGCAGTTTAGGGACAGGGCCGCGAGGGGAGACCCAGTACTTC. The gene calls are TRBV27 and TRBJ2-5, with TRBD1 matching 9 bases. The germline V gene encodes CDR1 MNHEY and CDR2 SMNVEV (reference sequence). The ends lost 2 bases at V and 5 bases at J; junction bases unmatched: 9. This CDR3 has 16 residues.

The V gene is TRBV4-1, the J gene TRBJ2-3; TRBD2 might be the D (6 bases). V shed 4 bases and J shed 9 bases, with 20 bases lying between them. Germline CDR1 is MGHRA and CDR2 is YSYEKL. CDR3 length: 15 residues. The CDR3 loop is CASSPTLSGMRTQYF. CDR3 coding DNA: TGCGCCAGCAGCCCCACCCTTAGCGGAATGCGGACGCAGTATTTT.

Regarding this clone: Other DNA sequences within the sample encode an identical CDR3. The J gene is TRBJ2-7, the V gene TRBV3-1 (or the pseudogene TRBV3-2); no reliable D call. Trimming stripped 3 bases from V and 5 bases from J, with 8 bases between. CDR3 length equals 12 residues. Germline-derived CDR1 and CDR2 are LGHDT and YNNKEL (reference sequence). The CDR3 region is CASSHERNEQYF. CDR3 sequence (DNA): TGTGCCAGCAGCCATGAGAGGAACGAGCAGTACTTC.

This rearrangement joins TRBV7-9 to TRBJ2-1; 9 nucleotides line up with TRBD2. CDR1 is SEHNR, CDR2 FQNEAQ, per germline (reference sequence). Germline trimming cut 4 bases from V and 9 bases from J; bases unmatched to any gene: 16. The CDR3 extends over 17 amino acids. The CDR3 here is CASSYAGGGVFRIEQFF. CDR3 bases: TGTGCCAGCAGCTACGCGGGAGGGGGCGTTTTTAGAATTGAGCAGTTCTTC. Full variable domain (remainder filled in from reference TRBV7-9 and TRBJ2-1): DTGVSQNPRHKITKRGQNVTFRCDPISEHNRLYWYRQTLGQGPEFLTYFQNEAQLEKSRLLSDRFSAERPKGSFSTLEIQRTEQGDSAMYLCASSYAGGGVFRIEQFFGPGTRLTVL.